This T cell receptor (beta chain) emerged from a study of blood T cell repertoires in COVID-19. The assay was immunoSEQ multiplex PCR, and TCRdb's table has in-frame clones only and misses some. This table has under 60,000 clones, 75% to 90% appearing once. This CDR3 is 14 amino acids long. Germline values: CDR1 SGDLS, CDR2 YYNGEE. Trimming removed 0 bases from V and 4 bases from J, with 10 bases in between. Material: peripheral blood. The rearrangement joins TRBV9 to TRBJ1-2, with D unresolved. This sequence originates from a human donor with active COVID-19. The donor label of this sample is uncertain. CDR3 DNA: TGTGCCAGCAGCGTAGGGGGAAGCGGCTATGGCTACACCTTC. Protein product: CASSVGGSGYGYTF.